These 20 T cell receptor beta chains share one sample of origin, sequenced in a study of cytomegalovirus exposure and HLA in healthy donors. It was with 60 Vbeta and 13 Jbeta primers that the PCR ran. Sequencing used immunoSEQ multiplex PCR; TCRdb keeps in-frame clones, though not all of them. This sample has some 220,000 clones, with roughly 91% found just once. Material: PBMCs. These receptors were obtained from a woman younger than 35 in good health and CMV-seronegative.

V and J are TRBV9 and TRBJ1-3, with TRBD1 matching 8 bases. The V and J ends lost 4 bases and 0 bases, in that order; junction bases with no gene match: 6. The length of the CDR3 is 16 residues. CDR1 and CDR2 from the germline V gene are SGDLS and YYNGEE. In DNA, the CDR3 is TGTGCCAGCAGCCTCACCGGGACAGGCTCTGGAAACACCATATATTTT. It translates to CASSLTGTGSGNTIYF. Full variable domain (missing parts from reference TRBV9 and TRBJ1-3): DSGVTQTPKHLITATGQRVTLRCSPRSGDLSVYWYQQSLDQGLQFLIQYYNGEERAKGNILERFSAQQFPDLHSELNLSSLELGDSALYFCASSLTGTGSGNTIYFGEGSWLTVV.

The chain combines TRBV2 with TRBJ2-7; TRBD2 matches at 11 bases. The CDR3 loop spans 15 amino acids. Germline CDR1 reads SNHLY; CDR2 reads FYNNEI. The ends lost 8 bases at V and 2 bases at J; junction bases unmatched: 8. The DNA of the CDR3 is TGTGCCAGCTTTTTTAGCGGGGGGGTAACCTACGAGCAGTACTTC. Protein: CASFFSGGVTYEQYF.

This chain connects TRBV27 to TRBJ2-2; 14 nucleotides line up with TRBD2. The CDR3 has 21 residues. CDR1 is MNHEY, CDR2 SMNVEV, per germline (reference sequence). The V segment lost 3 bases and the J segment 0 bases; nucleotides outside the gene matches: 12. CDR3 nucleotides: TGTGCCAGCAGTTTCTTTTCCGGGACTAGCGGGAGCGTTTCGAACACCGGGGAGCTGTTTTTT. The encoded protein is CASSFFSGTSGSVSNTGELFF.

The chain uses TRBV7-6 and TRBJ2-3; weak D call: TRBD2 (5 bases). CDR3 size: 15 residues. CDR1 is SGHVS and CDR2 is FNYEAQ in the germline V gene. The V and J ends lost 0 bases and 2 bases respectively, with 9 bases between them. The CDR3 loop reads CASSLASGYTDTQYF. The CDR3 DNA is TGTGCCAGCAGCTTAGCCAGCGGATACACAGATACGCAGTATTTT.

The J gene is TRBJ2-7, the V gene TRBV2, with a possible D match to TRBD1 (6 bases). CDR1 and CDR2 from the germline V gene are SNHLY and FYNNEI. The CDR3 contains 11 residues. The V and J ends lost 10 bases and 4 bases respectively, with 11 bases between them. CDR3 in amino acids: CATKGEYEQYF. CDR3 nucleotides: TGTGCCACCAAGGGGGAATACGAGCAGTACTTC.

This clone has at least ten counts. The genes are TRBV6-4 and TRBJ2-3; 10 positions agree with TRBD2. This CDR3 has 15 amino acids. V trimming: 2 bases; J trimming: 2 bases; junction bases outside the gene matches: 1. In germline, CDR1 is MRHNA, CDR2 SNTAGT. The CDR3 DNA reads TGTGCCAGCAGTGACACTAGCGGGGCCACAGATACGCAGTATTTT. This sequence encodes CASSDTSGATDTQYF.

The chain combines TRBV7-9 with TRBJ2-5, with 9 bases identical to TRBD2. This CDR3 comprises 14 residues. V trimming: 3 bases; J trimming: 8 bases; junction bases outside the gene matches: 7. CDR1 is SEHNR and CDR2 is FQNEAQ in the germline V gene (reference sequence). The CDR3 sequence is CASSFVGSGSTQYF. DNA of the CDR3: TGTGCCAGCAGCTTCGTCGGTAGCGGGAGTACCCAGTACTTC.

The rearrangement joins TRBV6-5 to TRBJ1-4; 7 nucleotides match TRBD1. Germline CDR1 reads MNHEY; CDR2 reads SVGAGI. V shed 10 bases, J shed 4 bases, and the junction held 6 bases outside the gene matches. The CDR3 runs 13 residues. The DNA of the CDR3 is TGTGCCACCATGGGACAGCGTAATGAAAAACTGTTTTTT. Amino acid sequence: CATMGQRNEKLFF.

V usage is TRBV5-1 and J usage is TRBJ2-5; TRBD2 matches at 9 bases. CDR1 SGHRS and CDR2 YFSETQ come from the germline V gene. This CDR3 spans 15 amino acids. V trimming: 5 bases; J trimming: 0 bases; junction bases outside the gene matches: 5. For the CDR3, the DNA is TGCGCCAGCAGTGACGCTAGCGGGGACCAAGAGACCCAGTACTTC. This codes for CASSDASGDQETQYF.

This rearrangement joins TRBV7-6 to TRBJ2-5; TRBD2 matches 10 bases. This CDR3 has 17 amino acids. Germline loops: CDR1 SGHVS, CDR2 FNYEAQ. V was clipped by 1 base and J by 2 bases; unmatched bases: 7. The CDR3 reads CASSLDGLAGVQETQYF. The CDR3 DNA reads TGTGCCAGCAGCTTAGATGGTCTAGCGGGAGTTCAAGAGACCCAGTACTTC.

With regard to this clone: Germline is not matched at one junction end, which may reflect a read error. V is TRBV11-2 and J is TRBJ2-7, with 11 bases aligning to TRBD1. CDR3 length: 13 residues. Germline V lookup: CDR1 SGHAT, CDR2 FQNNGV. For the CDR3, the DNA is TGTGCCAGCAGCTTAGATCCCGGACAGGGGGCCTTTTTC. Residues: CASSLDPGQGAFF.

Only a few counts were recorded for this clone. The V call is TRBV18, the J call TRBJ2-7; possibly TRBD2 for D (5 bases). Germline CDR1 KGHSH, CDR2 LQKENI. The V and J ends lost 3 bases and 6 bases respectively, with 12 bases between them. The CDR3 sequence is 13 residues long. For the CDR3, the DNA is TGTGCCAGCTCACCCATCTTCGGGGTCGAGCAGTACTTC. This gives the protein CASSPIFGVEQYF.

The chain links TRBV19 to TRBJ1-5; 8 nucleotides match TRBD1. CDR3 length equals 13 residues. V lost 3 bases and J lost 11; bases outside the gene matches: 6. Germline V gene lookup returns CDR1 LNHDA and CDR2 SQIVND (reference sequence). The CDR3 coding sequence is TGTGCCAGTAGTATCGAGGACAGGGCCTCCCAGCATTTT. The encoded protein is CASSIEDRASQHF.

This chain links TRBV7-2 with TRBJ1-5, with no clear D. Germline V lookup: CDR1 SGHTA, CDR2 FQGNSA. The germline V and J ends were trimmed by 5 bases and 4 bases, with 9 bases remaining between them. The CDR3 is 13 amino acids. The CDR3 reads CASSPIPNQPQHF. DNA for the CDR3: TGTGCCAGCAGCCCCATCCCAAATCAGCCCCAGCATTTT.

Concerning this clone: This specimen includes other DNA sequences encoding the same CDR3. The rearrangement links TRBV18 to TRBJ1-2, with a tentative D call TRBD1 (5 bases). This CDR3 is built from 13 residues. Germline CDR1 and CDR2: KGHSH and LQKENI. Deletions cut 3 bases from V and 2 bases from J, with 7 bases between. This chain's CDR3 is CASSPAGNYGYTF. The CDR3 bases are TGTGCCAGCTCACCGGCAGGGAACTATGGCTACACCTTC.

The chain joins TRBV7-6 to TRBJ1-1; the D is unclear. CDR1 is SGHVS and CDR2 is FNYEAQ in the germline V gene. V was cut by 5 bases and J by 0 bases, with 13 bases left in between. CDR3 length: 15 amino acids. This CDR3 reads CASSPTRVLNTEAFF. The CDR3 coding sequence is TGTGCCAGCAGCCCGACTCGGGTATTGAACACTGAAGCTTTCTTT. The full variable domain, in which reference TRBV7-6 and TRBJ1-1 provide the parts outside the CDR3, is GAGVSQSPRYKVTKRGQDVALRCDPISGHVSLYWYRQALGQGPEFLTYFNYEAQQDKSGLPNDRFSAERPEGSISTLTIQRTEQRDSAMYRCASSPTRVLNTEAFFGQGTRLTVV.

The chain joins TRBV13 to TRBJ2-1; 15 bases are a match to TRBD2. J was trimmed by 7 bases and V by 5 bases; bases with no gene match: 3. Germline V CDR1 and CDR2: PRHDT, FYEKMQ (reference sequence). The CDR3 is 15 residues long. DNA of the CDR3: TGTGCCAGCAGCGATGGACTAGCGGGGGGGAATGAGCAGTTCTTC. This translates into CASSDGLAGGNEQFF.

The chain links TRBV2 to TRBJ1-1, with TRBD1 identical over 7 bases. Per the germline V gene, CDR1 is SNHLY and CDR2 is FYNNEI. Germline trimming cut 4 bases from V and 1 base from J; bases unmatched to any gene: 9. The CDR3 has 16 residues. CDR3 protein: CASSVAGGGRNTEAFF. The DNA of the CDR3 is TGTGCCAGCAGTGTAGCAGGGGGGGGGAGGAACACTGAAGCTTTCTTT.

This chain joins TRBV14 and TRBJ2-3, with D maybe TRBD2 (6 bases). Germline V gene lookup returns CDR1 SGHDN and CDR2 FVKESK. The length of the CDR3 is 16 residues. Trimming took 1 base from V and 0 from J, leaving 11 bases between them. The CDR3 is CASSQGLARSTDTQYF. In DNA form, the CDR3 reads TGTGCCAGCAGCCAAGGCCTAGCGCGCAGCACAGATACGCAGTATTTT.

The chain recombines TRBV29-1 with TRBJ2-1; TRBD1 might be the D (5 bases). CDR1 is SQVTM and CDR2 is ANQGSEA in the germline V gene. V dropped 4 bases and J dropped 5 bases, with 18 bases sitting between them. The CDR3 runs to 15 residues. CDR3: CSVAGQTHINNEQFF. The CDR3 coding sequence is TGCAGCGTTGCCGGACAAACCCATATTAACAATGAGCAGTTCTTC.